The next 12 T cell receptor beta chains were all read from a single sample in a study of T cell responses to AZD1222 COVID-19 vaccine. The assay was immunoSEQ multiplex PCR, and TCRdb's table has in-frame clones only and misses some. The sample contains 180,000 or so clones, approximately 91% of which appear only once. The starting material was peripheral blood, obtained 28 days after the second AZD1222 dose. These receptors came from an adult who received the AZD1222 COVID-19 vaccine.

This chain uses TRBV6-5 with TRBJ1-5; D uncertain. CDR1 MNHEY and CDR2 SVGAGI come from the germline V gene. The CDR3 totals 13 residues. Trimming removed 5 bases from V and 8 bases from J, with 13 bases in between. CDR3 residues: CASSQLGEEPQHF. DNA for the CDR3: TGTGCCAGCAGTCAGCTCGGAGAGGAGCCCCAGCATTTT.

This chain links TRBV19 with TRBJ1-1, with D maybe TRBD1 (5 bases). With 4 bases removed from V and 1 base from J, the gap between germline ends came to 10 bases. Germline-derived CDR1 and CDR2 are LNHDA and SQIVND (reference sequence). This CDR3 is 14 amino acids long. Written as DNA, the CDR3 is TGTGCCAGTAGTAGCAGGGAGAGGAACACTGAAGCTTTCTTT. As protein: CASSSRERNTEAFF.

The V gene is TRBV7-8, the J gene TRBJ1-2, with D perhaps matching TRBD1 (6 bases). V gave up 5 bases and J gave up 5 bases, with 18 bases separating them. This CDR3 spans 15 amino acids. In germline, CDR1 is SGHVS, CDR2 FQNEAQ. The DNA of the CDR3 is TGTGCCAGCAGCACACCGGACAGTGGGGGGTATGGCTACACCTTC. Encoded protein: CASSTPDSGGYGYTF.

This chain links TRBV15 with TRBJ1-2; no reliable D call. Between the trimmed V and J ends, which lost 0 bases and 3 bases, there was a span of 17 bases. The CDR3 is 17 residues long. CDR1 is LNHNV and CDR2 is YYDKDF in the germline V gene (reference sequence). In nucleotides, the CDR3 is TGTGCCACCAGCAGAGATCGGTCCGATCTCGACTACTATGGCTACACCTTC. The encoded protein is CATSRDRSDLDYYGYTF. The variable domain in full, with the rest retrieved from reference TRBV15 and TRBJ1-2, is DAMVIQNPRYQVTQFGKPVTLSCSQTLNHNVMYWYQQKSSQAPKLLFHYYDKDFNNEADTPDNFQSRRPNTSFCFLDIRSPGLGDTAMYLCATSRDRSDLDYYGYTFGSGTRLTVV.

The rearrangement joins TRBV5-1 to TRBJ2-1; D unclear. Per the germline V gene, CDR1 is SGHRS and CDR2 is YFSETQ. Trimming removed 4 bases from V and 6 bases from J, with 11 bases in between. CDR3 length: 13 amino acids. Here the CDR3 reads CASSPGPTNEQFF. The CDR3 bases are TGCGCCAGCAGCCCCGGACCGACCAATGAGCAGTTCTTC.

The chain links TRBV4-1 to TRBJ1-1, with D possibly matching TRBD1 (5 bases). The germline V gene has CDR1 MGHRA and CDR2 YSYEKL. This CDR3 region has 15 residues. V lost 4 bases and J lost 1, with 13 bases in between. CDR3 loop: CASSPLTARNTEAFF. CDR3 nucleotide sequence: TGCGCCAGCAGCCCCCTGACAGCCCGGAACACTGAAGCTTTCTTT.

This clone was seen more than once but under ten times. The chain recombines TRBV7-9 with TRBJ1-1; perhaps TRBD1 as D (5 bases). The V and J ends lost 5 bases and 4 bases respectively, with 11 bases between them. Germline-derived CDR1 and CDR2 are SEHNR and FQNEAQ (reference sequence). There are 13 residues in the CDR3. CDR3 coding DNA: TGTGCCAGCAGCCCGGACATAGTCACTGAAGCTTTCTTT. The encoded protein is CASSPDIVTEAFF.

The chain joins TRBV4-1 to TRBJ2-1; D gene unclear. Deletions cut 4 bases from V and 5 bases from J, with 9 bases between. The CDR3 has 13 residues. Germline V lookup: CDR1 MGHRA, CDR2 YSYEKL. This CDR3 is CASSLSEDNEQFF. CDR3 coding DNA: TGCGCCAGCAGCCTTTCGGAAGACAATGAGCAGTTCTTC.

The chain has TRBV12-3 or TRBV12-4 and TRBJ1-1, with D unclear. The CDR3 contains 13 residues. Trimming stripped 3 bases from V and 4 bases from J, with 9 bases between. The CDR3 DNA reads TGTGCCAGCAGTTTGAGGGAGGGCACTGAAGCTTTCTTT. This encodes CASSLREGTEAFF.

DNA for the CDR3: TGTGCCTGGAGTCCCCCGTGGGGGAACACTGAAGCTTTCTTT. Translated: CAWSPPWGNTEAFF. The chain has TRBV30 and TRBJ1-1; D is uncertain. The CDR3 contains 14 residues. Germline assignment: CDR1 GTSNPN and CDR2 SVGIG (reference sequence). Trimming removed 2 bases at V and 1 base at J, with 11 bases between.

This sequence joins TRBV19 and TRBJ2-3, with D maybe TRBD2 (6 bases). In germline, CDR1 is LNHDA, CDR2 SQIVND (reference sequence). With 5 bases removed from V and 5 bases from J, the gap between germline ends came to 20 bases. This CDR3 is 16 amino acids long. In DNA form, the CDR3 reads TGTGCCAGTAGTCTAGGACGGGGGACGTTGGTAGATACGCAGTATTTT. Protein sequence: CASSLGRGTLVDTQYF.

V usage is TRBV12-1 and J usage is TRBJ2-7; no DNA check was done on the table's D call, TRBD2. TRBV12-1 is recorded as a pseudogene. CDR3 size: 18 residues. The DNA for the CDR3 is TGTGCCAGCAGCTCCGGACCTCGGGGAGGGCTAGTCCCGCACGAGCAGTACTTC. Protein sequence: CASSSGPRGGLVPHEQYF.